This section outlines one T cell receptor beta chain sequence together with its context. This record belongs to a study of blood T cell repertoires in COVID-19. Study information: Nucleic acid was either cDNA or gDNA, and it came from T cells, B-cell-depleted T cells, or PBMCs.

Produced via immunoSEQ multiplex PCR; TCRdb's table is partial and in-frame only. This sample has around 160,000 clones, with 65% to 85% found just once. Per the germline V gene, CDR1 is MNHNY and CDR2 is SVGAGI (reference sequence). The CDR3 is made up of 15 amino acids. The ends were cut back, 6 bases at V and 4 bases at J, with 19 bases in the middle. This receptor was taken from a man aged 60 to 69 with active or convalescent COVID-19. The source material was peripheral blood. V gene TRBV6-6 combines with J gene TRBJ2-7; D is perhaps TRBD2 (6 bases). The CDR3 sequence is CASSSSRDFTYEQYF. For the CDR3, the DNA is TGTGCCAGCAGCTCAAGCCGGGACTTCACGTACGAGCAGTACTTC.